This T cell receptor beta chain was captured in a study of control samples from healthy donors and cancer patients. TCRdb's copy holds only in-frame clones and misses some; the assay was immunoSEQ multiplex PCR. The sample lists about 120,000 clones; about 87% were seen once. In its sample, this clone was seen once. The germline V and J ends were trimmed by 0 bases and 7 bases, with 12 bases remaining between them. There are 14 residues in the CDR3. Germline V gene lookup returns CDR1 GTSNPN and CDR2 SVGIG (reference sequence). Material: blood. The receptor comes from a man aged 25-45 years in good health. V usage is TRBV30 and J usage is TRBJ2-2; either TRBD1 or TRBD2 may supply D (5 bases each). The CDR3 nucleotides are TGTGCCTGGAGTGTTTGGGGGACGGGCGGGGAGCTGTTTTTT. Its translation: CAWSVWGTGGELFF.